These 28 T cell receptor beta chains share one sample of origin, sequenced in a study of T-cell memory formation after mild COVID-19. TCRdb reprocessed the 5' RACE reads via MiXCR and lists one record per CDR3 protein. The profile shows a few hundred thousand distinct CDR3 sequences, 20% to 25% of them singletons. Input material: PBMCs or a T cell subset sorted from them (not recorded which). The receptors were gathered from an adult woman who had mild COVID-19 (a few samples of this study predate the infection). Cell type and time point are not known.

The rearrangement joins TRBV30 to TRBJ2-7; D is undetermined. V lost 3 bases and J lost 3, with 12 bases in between. This CDR3 contains 13 residues. Germline loops: CDR1 GTSNPN, CDR2 SVGIG (reference sequence). In nucleotides, the CDR3 is TGTGCCTGGAGCTCCCGGGCCTACTACGAGCAGTACTTC. Its translation is CAWSSRAYYEQYF.

The chain joins TRBV18 to TRBJ2-6; the D is unclear. Trimming left V 1 base short and J 11 bases short, with 12 bases between. CDR1 and CDR2 from the germline V gene are KGHSH and LQKENI. CDR3 size: 14 residues. CDR3 coding DNA: TGTGCCAGCTCACCACGAAAAGGGATCTACGTCCTGACTTTC. It translates to CASSPRKGIYVLTF.

The chain couples TRBV12-3 or TRBV12-4 to TRBJ2-1; 9 nucleotides match TRBD1. The CDR3 extends over 15 amino acids. Germline trimming cut 2 bases from V and 3 bases from J; bases unmatched to any gene: 2. The CDR3 here is CASSLWDRVYNEQFF. CDR3 bases: TGTGCCAGCAGTTTATGGGACAGGGTCTACAATGAGCAGTTCTTC.

The chain joins TRBV4-1 to TRBJ2-7; the D gene could be TRBD1 or TRBD2 (5 bases each). V dropped 2 bases and J dropped 0 bases, with 11 bases sitting between them. The length of the CDR3 is 15 residues. Germline V CDR1 and CDR2: MGHRA, YSYEKL. This CDR3 is CASSQYQGRSYEQYF. CDR3 bases: TGCGCCAGCAGCCAATACCAGGGACGCTCCTACGAGCAGTACTTC.

This clonotype was counted at least ten times. The chain carries TRBV7-2 and TRBJ2-7; D is ambiguous. Germline-derived CDR1 and CDR2 are SGHTA and FQGNSA. The V end was cut by 3 bases, the J end by 5 bases, with 14 bases between. The CDR3 has 14 amino acids. CDR3 region: CASSLQADRHEQYF. CDR3 in DNA: TGTGCCAGCAGCTTGCAGGCGGATAGACACGAGCAGTACTTC.

This clonotype has just a few counts. The chain uses TRBV20-1 and TRBJ2-7; 11 bases map to TRBD1. Unmatched junction bases numbered 9, after V lost 3 bases and J lost 5 bases. In germline, CDR1 is DFQATT, CDR2 SNEGSKA (reference sequence). There are 15 residues in the CDR3. CDR3 sequence: CSARPGQGGRHEQYF. CDR3 in DNA: TGCAGTGCTAGGCCGGGACAGGGGGGGCGGCACGAGCAGTACTTC.

The genes are TRBV6-5 and TRBJ2-7, with 10 bases fitting TRBD1. The CDR3 spans 16 residues. Germline trimming cut 2 bases from V and 5 bases from J; bases unmatched to any gene: 9. CDR1 and CDR2 (germline): MNHEY, SVGAGI. This CDR3 is CASSYRPGQGTDEQYF. The CDR3 coding sequence is TGTGCCAGCAGTTACCGACCGGGACAGGGGACGGACGAGCAGTACTTC.

The chain employs TRBV10-3 and TRBJ2-1; 13 bases agree with TRBD2. Looked up from germline, CDR1 is ENHRY and CDR2 is SYGVKD. Losses at the gene ends were 6 bases for V and 4 bases for J; bases not matched to a gene: 12. The CDR3 extends over 18 amino acids. Written as DNA, the CDR3 is TGTGCCATCAGCCCGACTAGCGGGAGGCCGAGCTCATACAATGAGCAGTTCTTC. Translated: CAISPTSGRPSSYNEQFF.

This clonotype has at least ten counts. The V call is TRBV5-6, the J call TRBJ1-5; D is uncertain. The V and J ends lost 0 bases and 6 bases respectively, with 4 bases between them. The CDR3 runs 12 residues. Germline V lookup: CDR1 SGHDT, CDR2 YYEEEE. In DNA, the CDR3 is TGTGCCAGCAGCTTGGGGGCTCAGCCCCAGCATTTT. Residues: CASSLGAQPQHF.

A few counts support this clonotype. This rearrangement joins TRBV7-3 to TRBJ2-3; TRBD2 might be the D (5 bases). The CDR3 is 20 amino acids. Looked up from germline, CDR1 is SGHTA and CDR2 is FQGTGA. Deletions cut 4 bases from V and 3 bases from J, with 29 bases between. The CDR3 region has the DNA TGTGCCAGCAGCTCCCTATCGTGGGTAGCGAACGAATTAGCGACAGATACGCAGTATTTT. This gives the protein CASSSLSWVANELATDTQYF.

This clonotype was seen a handful of times. A read error may account for a junction end that differs from germline. The chain is built from TRBV14 and TRBJ2-7; D not resolved. The CDR3 spans 12 residues. Germline V gene sequence: CDR1 SGHDN, CDR2 FVKESK. The CDR3 is CASSQGASEKHF. In nucleotides, the CDR3 is TGTGCCAGCAGCCAAGGGGCGTCGGAGAAACACTTC.

The chain joins TRBV5-1 to TRBJ1-1; D possibly corresponds to TRBD1 (6 bases). In germline, CDR1 is SGHRS, CDR2 YFSETQ. The CDR3 extends over 13 amino acids. Trimming cost V 2 bases and J 5 bases, with 10 bases left between them. Here the CDR3 DNA reads TGCGCCAGCAGCTTCCAGGGGAGGACTGAAGCTTTCTTT. It encodes CASSFQGRTEAFF.

With regard to this clonotype: Germline and junction disagree at one end, which may indicate a read error. The rearrangement links TRBV9 to TRBJ1-1; D remains ambiguous. Germline CDR1 reads SGDLS; CDR2 reads YYNGEE. The CDR3 runs to 14 residues. The CDR3 spells CASSVVAGNTEVFF. Written as DNA, the CDR3 is TGTGCCAGCAGCGTAGTTGCTGGAAACACTGAAGTTTTCTTT.

This clonotype was counted only a few times. The chain joins TRBV29-1 to TRBJ2-5; perhaps TRBD2 as D (7 bases). There are 15 residues in the CDR3. Trimming pared 7 bases from V and 1 base from J, leaving 19 bases between. Per the germline V gene, CDR1 is SQVTM and CDR2 is ANQGSEA. The CDR3 spells CSAKGGAKGQETQYF. DNA for the CDR3: TGCAGCGCAAAGGGGGGGGCAAAAGGCCAAGAGACCCAGTACTTC.

V and J are TRBV12-3 or TRBV12-4 and TRBJ1-1; the match to TRBD1 covers 7 bases. The trim removed 0 bases at V and 5 bases at J, leaving 6 bases unmatched. This CDR3 has 15 residues. This CDR3 is CASSLAPAGGTEAFF. The CDR3 region has the DNA TGTGCCAGCAGTTTAGCGCCGGCAGGGGGGACTGAAGCTTTCTTT.

This chain uses TRBV12-3 or TRBV12-4 with TRBJ2-7, with D perhaps TRBD1 (6 bases). The V end lost 5 bases, the J end lost 2 bases, and 16 bases lay between the germline ends. This CDR3 spans 15 amino acids. The CDR3 spells CASSPSGTLAYEQYF. CDR3 nucleotides: TGTGCCAGCAGTCCATCCGGGACACTGGCCTACGAGCAGTACTTC.

V is TRBV6-2 or TRBV6-3 and J is TRBJ1-5; D is possibly TRBD1 (6 bases). CDR3 size: 14 residues. V was cut by 5 bases and J by 2 bases, with 10 bases left in between. From germline, CDR1 is MNHEY and CDR2 SVGEGT. The CDR3: CASSAGAGNQPQHF. The DNA of the CDR3 is TGTGCCAGCAGTGCAGGGGCAGGCAATCAGCCCCAGCATTTT.

J is TRBJ2-6 and V is TRBV29-1; 9 bases line up with TRBD1. With 7 bases clipped from V and 1 base from J, the junction kept 8 bases outside the gene matches. This CDR3 has 16 residues. Germline CDR1 is SQVTM and CDR2 is ANQGSEA. The CDR3 spells CSAAGTGFSGANVLTF. The CDR3 bases are TGCAGCGCCGCCGGGACAGGGTTTTCTGGGGCCAACGTCCTGACTTTC.

This chain uses TRBV20-1 with TRBJ1-2; TRBD1 might be the D (6 bases). Germline loops: CDR1 DFQATT, CDR2 SNEGSKA (reference sequence). The CDR3 is 14 amino acids. V was clipped by 0 bases and J by 6 bases, with 14 bases between them. The CDR3 protein is CSARDLGAGDGYTF. In DNA, the CDR3 is TGCAGTGCTAGAGATTTAGGGGCAGGGGATGGCTACACCTTC.

This clonotype was detected only a few times. V gene TRBV5-5 combines with J gene TRBJ2-3; TRBD2 matches 8 bases. J lost 3 bases, V lost 4 bases, and 7 bases had no gene match. CDR1 SGHKS and CDR2 YYEKEE come from the germline V gene (reference sequence). The CDR3 covers 15 residues. The CDR3 sequence: CASSLSGRGTDTQYF. Written as DNA, the CDR3 is TGTGCCAGCAGCCTAAGCGGGAGAGGGACAGATACGCAGTATTTT.

This clonotype was counted only a few times. This chain joins TRBV9 and TRBJ2-7, with 11 bases identical to TRBD2. Germline V gene lookup returns CDR1 SGDLS and CDR2 YYNGEE. The length of the CDR3 is 15 residues. With 3 bases clipped from V and 7 bases from J, the junction kept 9 bases outside the gene matches. The CDR3 nucleotides are TGTGCCAGCAGCGATATAGCGGGAGGGCCGGTGGAGCAGTACTTC. It translates to CASSDIAGGPVEQYF.

In this sample, this clonotype turned up a few times. CDR3 nucleotide sequence: TGTGCCAGCAGCATTAGGACAGTTTATAATTCACCCCTCCACTTT. Residues: CASSIRTVYNSPLHF. The chain is built from TRBV7-2 and TRBJ1-6; D might be TRBD1 (6 bases). This CDR3 comprises 15 residues. The V end lost 5 bases, the J end lost 4 bases, and 12 bases lay between the germline ends. The germline gives CDR1 SGHTA, CDR2 FQGNSA.

This clonotype showed up just a few times. The rearrangement links TRBV5-1 to TRBJ2-2; TRBD2 matches at 13 bases. Germline loops: CDR1 SGHRS, CDR2 YFSETQ. With V trimmed by 4 bases and J by 7 bases, 7 bases remained unmatched. The CDR3 extends over 16 amino acids. The CDR3 sequence is CASSPTSGGVVGELFF. CDR3 nucleotides: TGCGCCAGCAGCCCCACTAGCGGGGGGGTCGTCGGGGAGCTGTTTTTT.

J is TRBJ1-1 and V is TRBV2; 8 positions agree with TRBD1. Germline CDR1 reads SNHLY; CDR2 reads FYNNEI. The CDR3 consists of 18 residues. With V trimmed by 0 bases and J by 2 bases, 11 bases remained unmatched. The CDR3 sequence: CASSEAWPGGMGNTEAFF. In DNA form, the CDR3 reads TGTGCCAGCAGTGAAGCGTGGCCAGGGGGCATGGGAAACACTGAAGCTTTCTTT. The complete variable domain, with remaining parts taken from reference TRBV2 and TRBJ1-1, reads EPEVTQTPSHQVTQMGQEVILRCVPISNHLYFYWYRQILGQKVEFLVSFYNNEISEKSEIFDDQFSVERPDGSNFTLKIRSTKLEDSAMYFCASSEAWPGGMGNTEAFFGQGTRLTVV.

The chain joins TRBV20-1 to TRBJ2-3; D may be TRBD2 (5 bases). Per the germline V gene, CDR1 is DFQATT and CDR2 is SNEGSKA (reference sequence). The ends were cut back, 6 bases at V and 0 bases at J, with 13 bases in the middle. The CDR3 is 14 residues long. CDR3 bases: TGCAGTGCCTATCGGGAACCCAGCACAGATACGCAGTATTTT. This translates into CSAYREPSTDTQYF.

The chain employs TRBV28 and TRBJ2-3; D unresolved. The germline V and J ends were trimmed by 5 bases and 4 bases, with 10 bases remaining between them. Germline V gives CDR1 MDHEN, CDR2 SYDVKM. The CDR3 sequence is 13 residues long. This CDR3 is CASSPIFADTQYF. The CDR3 DNA follows: TGTGCCAGCAGTCCGATATTCGCAGATACGCAGTATTTT.

The chain couples TRBV12-3 or TRBV12-4 to TRBJ1-3; D call uncertain. The CDR3 runs 14 residues. V was cut by 1 base and J by 0 bases, with 4 bases left in between. CDR3 coding DNA: TGTGCCAGCAGTTTAGGGAGCTCTGGAAACACCATATATTTT. The encoded protein is CASSLGSSGNTIYF.

This clonotype occurred a few times. Written as DNA, the CDR3 is TGCGCCAGCAGCCCCCGGGACGCCAACTACGAGCAGTACTTC. The encoded protein is CASSPRDANYEQYF. The rearrangement uses TRBV5-1 and TRBJ2-7, with D perhaps assigned TRBD1 or TRBD2 (5 bases each). The CDR3 extends over 14 amino acids. Between the trimmed V and J ends, which lost 4 bases and 3 bases, there was a span of 14 bases. CDR1 is SGHRS and CDR2 is YFSETQ in the germline V gene.